This entry is about one T cell receptor (beta chain). Its matching antigen is unknown. Only in-frame clones appear in the TCRdb table, and some are missing; sequencing was by immunoSEQ multiplex PCR. Of hundreds of thousands of clones in the sample, nearly 95% were seen once. These data originate in a study of shared clonotypes between healthy human individuals. Overall study findings and caveats: Rarefaction curves obtained for sorted subsets showed sequencing incomplete despite large depth.

This CDR3 is 12 amino acids long. Germline lookup yields CDR1 WSHSY and CDR2 SAAADI. V was cut by 5 bases and J by 5 bases, with 8 bases left in between. Naive CD8 populations comprised CD45RO-negative cells positively selected for CCR7, excluding terminally differentiated effector memory CD45RA+ cells. This chain joins TRBV10-2 and TRBJ2-3; D ambiguous. The sequence was obtained from a man under 40 in good health. Sequences were obtained from naive CD8+ T cells sorted from blood. The CDR3 is CASSTAGDTQYF. The DNA for the CDR3 is TGCGCCAGCAGTACAGCTGGAGATACGCAGTATTTT.